This T cell receptor (beta chain) came from a study of shared clonotypes between healthy human individuals. As for the study in general: The plates for each donor numbered three CD4 naive, three CD4 memory, two CD8 naive and one CD8 memory. Study-wide results and limits: Large depth notwithstanding, sorted-subset sequencing proved incomplete by rarefaction.

On this clone: Antigen unknown.

Deep was the level at which the assay was run. Every subset had its genomic DNA shared out evenly among several immunoSEQ plates. Assay: immunoSEQ multiplex PCR; the TCRdb copy retains only in-frame clones and omits some. The table shows approximately 2,000,000 clones, with 92% occurring only once. V was clipped by 6 bases and J by 1 base; unmatched bases: 10. Germline CDR1 and CDR2: MNHEY and SMNVEV (reference sequence). The CDR3 length is 16 residues. The TCR was taken from a man aged 18 to 29 in good health. Some clones in this sample may be carry-over from other donors' samples. The rearrangement links TRBV27 to TRBJ1-1; 8 bases map to TRBD1. Sequenced input: naive CD4+ T cells from PBMCs. Documented subset: CD45RA+ positively selected. The CDR3 region has the DNA TGTGCCAGCAGCCCTCTTCTAGGACAGGGGAACACTGAAGCTTTCTTT. Translated: CASSPLLGQGNTEAFF.